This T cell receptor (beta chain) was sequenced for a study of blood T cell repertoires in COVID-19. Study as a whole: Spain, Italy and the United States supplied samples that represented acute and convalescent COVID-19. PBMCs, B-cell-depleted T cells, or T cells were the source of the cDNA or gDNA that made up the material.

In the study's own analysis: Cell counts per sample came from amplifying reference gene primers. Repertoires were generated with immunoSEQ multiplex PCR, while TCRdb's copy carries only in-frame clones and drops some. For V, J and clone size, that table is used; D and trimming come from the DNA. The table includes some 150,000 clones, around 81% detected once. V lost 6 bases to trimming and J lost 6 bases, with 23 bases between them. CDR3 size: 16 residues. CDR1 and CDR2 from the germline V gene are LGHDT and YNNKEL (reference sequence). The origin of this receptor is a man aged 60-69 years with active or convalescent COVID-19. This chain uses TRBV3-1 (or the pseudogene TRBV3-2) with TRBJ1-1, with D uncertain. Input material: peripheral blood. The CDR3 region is CASSPRIGISIPEAFF. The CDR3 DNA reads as TGTGCCAGCAGTCCAAGAATCGGGATTTCTATTCCTGAAGCTTTCTTT.